This T cell receptor (beta chain) is from a study of CD8 T cells in Susac syndrome. In germline, CDR1 is SGHAT, CDR2 FQDESV (reference sequence). V lost 5 bases and J 5 bases, leaving 11 bases between the germline ends. CDR3 length: 13 residues. This clonotype was recorded a few times. Random-hexamer reverse transcription was applied to about 0.45 to 1 ug RNA. MiXCR, applied by TCRdb to the immunoSEQ multiplex PCR reads, yields one record per CDR3 protein. This table has about 200,000 distinct CDR3 sequences, over 90% appearing once. While CD8+ and CD4+ T cells were isolated negatively, TEMRA cells were enriched by FACS.

The J gene is TRBJ2-3, the V gene TRBV11-1; D is perhaps TRBD2 (6 bases). The sequencing sample was made of CD4+ T cells from PBMCs. The receptor was derived from a human donor with multiple sclerosis. The CDR3 reads CASSREVKDTQYF. Written as DNA, the CDR3 is TGTGCCAGCAGCAGGGAGGTAAAAGATACGCAGTATTTT.